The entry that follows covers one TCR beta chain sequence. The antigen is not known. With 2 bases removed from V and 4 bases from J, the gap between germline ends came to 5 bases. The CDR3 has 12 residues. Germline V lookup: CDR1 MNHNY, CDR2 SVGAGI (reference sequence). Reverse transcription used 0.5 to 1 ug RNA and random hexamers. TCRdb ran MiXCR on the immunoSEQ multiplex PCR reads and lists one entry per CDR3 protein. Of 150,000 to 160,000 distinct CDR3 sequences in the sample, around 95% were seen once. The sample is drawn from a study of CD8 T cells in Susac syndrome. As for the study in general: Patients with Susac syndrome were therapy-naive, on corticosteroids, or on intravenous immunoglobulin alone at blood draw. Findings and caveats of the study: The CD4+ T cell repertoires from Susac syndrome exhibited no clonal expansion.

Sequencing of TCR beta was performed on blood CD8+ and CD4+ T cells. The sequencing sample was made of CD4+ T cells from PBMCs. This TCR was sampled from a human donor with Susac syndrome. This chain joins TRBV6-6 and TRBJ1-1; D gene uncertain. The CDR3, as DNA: TGTGCCAGCAGTTACGGGCTCACTGAAGCTTTCTTT. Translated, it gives CASSYGLTEAFF.